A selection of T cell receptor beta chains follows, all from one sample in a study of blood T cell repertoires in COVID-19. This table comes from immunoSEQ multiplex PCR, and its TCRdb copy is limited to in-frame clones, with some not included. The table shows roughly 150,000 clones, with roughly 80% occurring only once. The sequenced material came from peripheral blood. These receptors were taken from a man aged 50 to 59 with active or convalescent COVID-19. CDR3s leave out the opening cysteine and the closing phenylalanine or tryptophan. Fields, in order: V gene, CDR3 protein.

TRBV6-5,AITPGLNEKLF
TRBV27,ASSLSQGSHLFYGYT
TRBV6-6,ASTRQGAGGTDTQY
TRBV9,ASSAEGQGIAYEQY
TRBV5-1,ASSWDVAPGSTDTQY
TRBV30,AWSSRTGTSGLGGELF
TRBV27,ASSLSLAGGRSLYEQY
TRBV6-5,ASSRSSGGGYT
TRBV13,ASSLGLSSYNEQF
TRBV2,ASSGSVYYEQY
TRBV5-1,ASSTGTGGAYGYT
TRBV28,ASSFADTDTQY
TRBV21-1,AGGTGVSIEQY
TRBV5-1,ASSSLGIAGNTIY
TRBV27,ASRVDRGHEQY
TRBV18,ASSPGQGSNQPQH
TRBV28,ASSPAGDTGELF
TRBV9,ASSETGDGNYGYT
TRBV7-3,ASSSRTGSSYNEQF
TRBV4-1,ASSQPSTESETQY
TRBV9,ASSPFGGENQPQH
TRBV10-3,AISESSGSPYGYT
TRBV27,ASSPGTTYEQF
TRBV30,AWSRGLAGSTDTQY
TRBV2,ASSPRGSQPQH
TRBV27,ASSFVGGNEQF
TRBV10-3,AISDRGPPRSEAF
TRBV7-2,ASSPFQGAGSPLH
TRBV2,ASRSGRGETQY
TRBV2,ASSPGTGGPQH
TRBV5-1,ASSFSGGETQY
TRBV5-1,ASSDRGSGNTIY
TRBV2,ASSEGQPLEGYT
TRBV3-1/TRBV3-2,ASSSTGLAGSEQF
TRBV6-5,ASKGVNTEAF
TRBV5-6,ASSLWAGRSTEAF
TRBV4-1,ASSQERRGGVLAKNIQY
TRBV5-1,ASSHPGNEQF
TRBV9,ASSLRRSSYNSPLH
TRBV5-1,ASSLDLAGPTDTQY
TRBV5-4,ASSLGTGGPGELF
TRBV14,ASSPTVFSGNTIY
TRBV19,ASSINRGSGYGYT
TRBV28,ASSFLRGGPATNEKLF
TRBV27,ASSLIPRLAGSTDTQY
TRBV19,ASSVQDSTYEQY
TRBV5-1,ASSLDGGSGYT
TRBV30,AWSLSGVEF
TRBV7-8,ASSLALQGYSYNEQF
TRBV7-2,ASSSFSGSIYEQY
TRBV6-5,ASSWDRVDNEQF
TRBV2,ASRDLRAGELF